The 5 T cell receptor beta chains in this list originate from one sample, sequenced in a study of T cells in Graves' hyperthyroidism and ophthalmopathy. Researchers took RNA transcripts and amplified the TCR beta CDR3 regions from them. RT-PCR in the first round (using the HTBI primer set) targeted the TCR CDR3. Each CDR3 protein is one row after TCRdb ran MiXCR on the multiplex PCR reads. The profile covers around 480,000 distinct CDR3 sequences, with approximately 15% appearing a single time and around a sixth taken by the ten largest. Material: blood. The receptors derive from a woman aged 18-29 years with Graves' hyperthyroidism.

This chain uses TRBV5-1 with TRBJ2-1; D may be TRBD2 (5 bases). Germline loops: CDR1 SGHRS, CDR2 YFSETQ. The CDR3 has 15 residues. Trimming cost V 0 bases and J 6 bases, with 13 bases left between them. Here the CDR3 reads CASSLALAGTNEQFF. CDR3 nucleotide sequence: TGCGCCAGCAGCTTGGCCCTAGCAGGAACCAATGAGCAGTTCTTC. Filled out from reference TRBV5-1 and TRBJ2-1, the complete variable domain reads KAGVTQTPRYLIKTRGQQVTLSCSPISGHRSVSWYQQTPGQGLQFLFEYFSETQRNKGNFPGRFSGRQFSNSRSEMNVSTLELGDSALYLCASSLALAGTNEQFFGPGTRLTVL.

This clonotype was found many times. The rearrangement uses TRBV3-1 and TRBJ2-5; D is undetermined. Per the germline V gene, CDR1 is LGHDT and CDR2 is YNNKEL (reference sequence). Trimming shortened V by 4 bases and J by 4 bases, and 19 bases separated the two germline ends. The CDR3 runs to 16 residues. The CDR3 region is CASSPKPVGVRETQYF. As DNA, the CDR3 is TGTGCCAGCAGCCCCAAGCCTGTCGGCGTCCGAGAGACCCAGTACTTC.

This clonotype occurred many times. The rearrangement uses TRBV7-3 and TRBJ2-1; D remains ambiguous. Germline V gives CDR1 SGHTA, CDR2 FQGTGA. The CDR3 runs to 14 residues. V lost 5 bases, J lost 6 bases, and 14 bases lay in between. CDR3 protein: CASSPPPPSNEQFF. As DNA, the CDR3 is TGTGCCAGCAGCCCCCCCCCGCCGTCCAATGAGCAGTTCTTC.

This clonotype was detected many times. The chain joins TRBV3-1 to TRBJ2-3; D remains ambiguous. CDR3 length: 15 amino acids. CDR1 is LGHDT and CDR2 is YNNKEL in the germline V gene (reference sequence). The germline V and J ends were trimmed by 1 base and 0 bases, with 8 bases remaining between them. The CDR3 here is CASSQAVTSTDTQYF. DNA of the CDR3: TGTGCCAGCAGCCAAGCGGTGACTAGCACAGATACGCAGTATTTT.

This clonotype was seen repeatedly, ten times or more. The CDR3 DNA follows: TGTGCCAGCAGCCAAGGACAGGGCGAGGTCTATGGCTACACCTTC. Its protein product is CASSQGQGEVYGYTF. The chain is built from TRBV3-1 and TRBJ1-2; 7 bases agree with TRBD1. The germline V gene has CDR1 LGHDT and CDR2 YNNKEL (reference sequence). The CDR3 runs 15 residues. V was clipped by 1 base and J by 4 bases; unmatched bases: 6.